The rows below give T cell receptor beta chains drawn from one sample of a study of blood T cell repertoires in COVID-19. Here immunoSEQ multiplex PCR was the method, and the copy in TCRdb shows in-frame clones only, minus some. The table has 250,000 to 350,000 clones, approximately 86% seen once. The sample consisted of peripheral blood. The receptors stem from a woman between 45 and 65 years old with active or convalescent COVID-19. CDR3s include the opening cysteine and the closing phenylalanine or tryptophan.

V	J	CDR3
TRBV5-4	TRBJ2-3	CASSSRRRTSTDTQYF
TRBV5-8	TRBJ2-1	CASSVYRVAEQFF
TRBV9	TRBJ1-6	CASSVGARRNSPLHF
TRBV29-1	TRBJ1-2	CSVERTQNYGYTF
TRBV6-5	TRBJ1-2	CASSYSQKRYGYTF
TRBV2	TRBJ2-1	CASSLQGAGDEQFF
TRBV7-6	TRBJ2-7	CASSRDRTGVYEQYF
TRBV5-4	TRBJ2-3	CASSFGSGGTRDTQYF
TRBV5-5	TRBJ2-2	CASSLRQGFGGELFF
TRBV2	TRBJ1-2	CASSESGPGLDGYTF
TRBV3-1/TRBV3-2	TRBJ1-1	CASSLRQGKNTEAFF
TRBV30	TRBJ1-3	CAWRRAGNTIYF
TRBV7-9	TRBJ2-2	CASSSAGTGLLTGELFF
TRBV11-2	TRBJ1-2	CASSPNQAYGYTF
TRBV28	TRBJ2-3	CASSPTGTGGTDTQYF
TRBV19	TRBJ2-2	CASSIAGNTGELFF
TRBV27	TRBJ2-7	CASSSRDSHHGEQYF
TRBV3-1/TRBV3-2	TRBJ2-7	CASSQDALAAEQYF
TRBV5-1	TRBJ2-1	CASSLSQGREQFF
TRBV27	TRBJ2-5	CASRGSAVLWQETQYF
TRBV5-6	TRBJ2-7	CASSSTSGVPYEQYF
TRBV18	TRBJ2-5	CASSPLYQETQYF
TRBV6-5	TRBJ2-7	CASSSPRDSSYEQYF
TRBV6-1	TRBJ2-1	CASSESGSSYNEQFF
TRBV24-1	TRBJ2-1	CATSGTQRESNEQFF
TRBV18	TRBJ1-5	CASSPGGGPRQGENQPQHF
TRBV28	TRBJ2-7	CASSLAGGSSYEQYF
TRBV5-1	TRBJ1-1	CASSQGHPDTEAFF
TRBV10-3	TRBJ2-3	CAISDRDTQYF
TRBV5-1	TRBJ1-6	CASSLASGVNSPLHF
TRBV5-1	TRBJ2-5	CASSPSGSRETQYF
TRBV19	TRBJ2-2	CASSYVGTGELFF
TRBV7-9	TRBJ1-1	CASSPQQGGGNTEAFF
TRBV11-2	TRBJ2-7	CASKGLALPEQYF
TRBV5-1	TRBJ2-1	CASSLEGGSHEQFF
TRBV11-2	TRBJ1-4	CASSLSPRNEKLFF
TRBV3-1/TRBV3-2	TRBJ1-1	CASSQDRSRASTEAFF
TRBV3-1/TRBV3-2	TRBJ1-4	CASSQDPPLAATNEKLFF
TRBV29-1	TRBJ1-1	CSVSNTQGATEAFF